This T cell receptor (beta chain) was sequenced in a study of blood T cells in healthy people across ages. The study, taken as a whole, reports: Unknown CMV status may confound age-related changes in expanded clones. Comparison with aged donors showed that long-lived donors had more naive CD4+ cells and higher diversity.

The use of a sample-barcoded 5' primer and a J-beta primer mix characterized a second PCR of about 7 to 12 cycles. Every single cDNA molecule received a tag from a template-switch adaptor with 12 random nucleotides. One entry per CDR3 protein results from TCRdb running MiXCR on the 5' RACE reads. The sample holds roughly 1,500,000 distinct CDR3 sequences, roughly 45% seen once. Comments on this clonotype: Its specificity is not known. A much larger clone differs by one base, so this may be a read error.

With 5 bases removed from V and 4 bases from J, the gap between germline ends came to 5 bases. The germline V gene has CDR1 SGHTA and CDR2 FQGTGA. The CDR3 contains 12 residues. A minimum of 5 micrograms of total RNA was extracted per sample. The source is a woman aged 18-29 years in good health. The chain couples TRBV7-3 to TRBJ2-2; TRBD2 might be the D (5 bases). Specimen: blood. The CDR3 nucleotides are TGTGCCAGCAGCGGGAGCACCGGGGAGCTGTTTTTT. It specifies CASSGSTGELFF.